The clone carrying this T cell receptor beta chain appeared once. This sample is part of a study of blood T cell repertoires in COVID-19. Germline loops: CDR1 KGHDR, CDR2 SFDVKD. CDR3 length equals 17 residues. The ends were cut back, 2 bases at V and 2 bases at J, with 17 bases in the middle. Libraries were prepared by immunoSEQ multiplex PCR; TCRdb keeps only in-frame clonotypes and omits some of them. The sample lists about 49,000 clones, around four fifths occurring once. This sequence was found in a human donor in a cohort sampled during active COVID-19. The chain is built from TRBV24-1 and TRBJ1-2; D ambiguous. Sample: peripheral blood. CDR3 nucleotides: TGTGCCACCAGTGATTCGAGGCGGATCGTCACCAACTATGGCTACACCTTC. It yields the protein CATSDSRRIVTNYGYTF.